This TCR beta chain stems from a study of T cell responses to AZD1222 COVID-19 vaccine. In its sample, this clone was seen a few times. Its antigen is not known. Findings of the study overall: Unmutated variant regions are reportedly targeted by nearly half of spike-specific TCRs. Spike-specific TCRs gained breadth and depth after people received two AZD1222 doses. Donors, mostly white British, included more females; clonal diversity was possibly underestimated. It was only after the peak T cell response that any repertoires were sampled.

Method: immunoSEQ multiplex PCR; TCRdb's copy keeps in-frame clones and lacks some. The repertoire holds approximately 150,000 clones, with about 91% as singletons. Germline CDR1 and CDR2: SGHVS and FNYEAQ. The CDR3 covers 15 residues. The ends were cut back, 5 bases at V and 4 bases at J, with 15 bases in the middle. The sequence derives from an adult in good health. This material consisted of peripheral blood, taken on day 0 of MenACWY control vaccination. J is TRBJ1-3 and V is TRBV7-6; no clear D. CDR3 nucleotide sequence: TGTGCCAGCAGCCCCCGACCTGGCCTAGGAAACACCATATATTTT. Protein product: CASSPRPGLGNTIYF.